This is a list of T cell receptor beta chains from one sample in a study of lymphopenia after photon versus proton radiotherapy. Measured with immunoSEQ multiplex PCR; TCRdb has only the in-frame clones, and not every one. The sample carries under 20,000 clones, less than 90% recorded once. The sample consisted of peripheral blood, taken from a patient treated with proton-based radiotherapy. These receptors all come from a man aged 70-80 years with pancreatic cancer. The CDR3 runs from the conserved cysteine through the conserved F or W. A D gene is named only where the DNA matches it firmly. A row's size may be missing; if present it is once, few, many or a size class.

TRBJ1-4,NA,TRBV4-1,NA,TGCGCCAGCAGCCGGGTGGAGGGGTCGGATGAAAAACTGTTTTTT,CASSRVEGSDEKLFF
TRBJ1-1,NA,TRBV14,TRBD1,TGTGCCAGCAGCCAAGGGGGACAGGGGCGGCTCACTGAAGCTTTCTTT,CASSQGGQGRLTEAFF
TRBJ1-6,once,TRBV27,TRBD1,TGTGCCAGCAGAACATCTATCGGGACAGATAATTCACCCCTCCACTTT,CASRTSIGTDNSPLHF
TRBJ2-1,NA,TRBV13,TRBD2,TGTGCCAGCAGCCGAAAGACTAGCGGGGGGAGAAGCTCCTACAATGAGCAGTTCTTC,CASSRKTSGGRSSYNEQFF
TRBJ1-4,NA,TRBV7-9,TRBD1,TGTGCCAGCAGCCCCTATTACAGGGGGAATGCTAATGAAAAACTGTTTTTT,CASSPYYRGNANEKLFF
TRBJ2-7,NA,TRBV15,TRBD1,TGTGCCACCAGCCCCTCCGGGACAGGGCGGCAAAGGGCCTACGAGCAGTACTTC,CATSPSGTGRQRAYEQYF
TRBJ1-1,NA,TRBV5-1,TRBD1,TGCGCCAGCAGCACCACCGGACAGGGACCCACTGAAGCTTTCTTT,CASSTTGQGPTEAFF
TRBJ2-7,NA,TRBV30,NA,TGTGCCTGGAGTATCACAAGGTCTGGGGAGCAGTACTTC,CAWSITRSGEQYF
TRBJ2-3,NA,TRBV6-5,TRBD2,TGTGCCAGCATGGCTAGCGGGGCCACAGATACGCAGTATTTT,CASMASGATDTQYF
TRBJ1-5,once,TRBV15,NA,TGTGCCACCAGCAGAGGAGGTGCTAGCAATCAGCCCCAGCATTTT,CATSRGGASNQPQHF
TRBJ1-1,NA,TRBV9,NA,TGTGCCAGCCTGGACAGCTCGAACACTGAAGCTTTCTTT,CASLDSSNTEAFF
TRBJ2-2,NA,TRBV21-1,NA,TGTGCCAGCAGCAGGGGGATGCGGGGGAACACCGGGGAGCTGTTTTTT,CASSRGMRGNTGELFF
TRBJ1-4,NA,TRBV6-1,TRBD1,TGTGCCAGCAGTCCGGGACAGGGACATGAAAAACTGTTTTTT,CASSPGQGHEKLFF
TRBJ1-3,NA,TRBV5-5,NA,TGTGCCAGCAGCTTGGACCTCTCTGGAAACACCATATATTTT,CASSLDLSGNTIYF
TRBJ1-1,NA,TRBV7-3,NA,TGTGCCAGCAGCCCTGGACAAGGTACTGAAGCTTTCTTT,CASSPGQGTEAFF
TRBJ1-2,NA,TRBV20-1,TRBD1,TGCAGTGCTAGAACAGGGGAAGGCTACACCTTC,CSARTGEGYTF
TRBJ2-1,NA,TRBV5-1,NA,TGCGCCAGCAGCTTGGACTTGGGACTCTCGTCAAACAATGAGCAGTTCTTC,CASSLDLGLSSNNEQFF
TRBJ1-1,NA,TRBV27,NA,TGTGCCAGCAGTTTATCCAGGGTTGGGACTGAAGCTTTCTTT,CASSLSRVGTEAFF
TRBJ2-1,NA,TRBV5-4,NA,TGTGCCAGCAGCGTGCCTGGCAGGGGTAGTGAGCAGTTCTTC,CASSVPGRGSEQFF
TRBJ1-5,NA,TRBV10-1,NA,TGCGCCAACCGGGTGGTAACCTTTCGGTGCAATCAGCCCCAGCATTTT,CANRVVTFRCNQPQHF
TRBJ2-7,NA,TRBV27,NA,TGTGCCAGCAGTTTACGGGCGGGGGCTACCTACGAGCAGTACTTC,CASSLRAGATYEQYF
TRBJ1-2,once,TRBV4-1,TRBD1,TGCGCCAGCAGCCCCCCAGGGGGGAACTATGGCTACACCTTC,CASSPPGGNYGYTF
TRBJ1-1,NA,TRBV18,NA,TGTGCCAGCTCATCACGAACAGGGTTAACTCTGAACACTGAAGCTTTCTTT,CASSSRTGLTLNTEAFF
TRBJ1-1,NA,TRBV5-5,NA,TGTGCCAGCAGCTCTACCCAGAACATGAACACTGAAGCTTTCTTT,CASSSTQNMNTEAFF
TRBJ1-3,NA,TRBV11-2,TRBD1,TGTGCCAGCAGCGACAGGGTTAGCTCTGGAAACACCATATATTTT,CASSDRVSSGNTIYF
TRBJ1-4,NA,TRBV28,NA,TGTGCCAGCAGTAGGACCGCAACTAATGAAAAACTGTTTTTT,CASSRTATNEKLFF
TRBJ2-7,NA,TRBV5-8,TRBD1,TGTGCCAGCAGCCCCAACAGGGGTTTGGCCTACGAGCAGTACTTC,CASSPNRGLAYEQYF
TRBJ2-2,NA,TRBV7-3,TRBD1,TGTGCCAGCAGCTTCCTCCCGACAGGGGTCACCGGGGAGCTGTTTTTT,CASSFLPTGVTGELFF
TRBJ1-2,once,TRBV30,NA,TGTGCCTGGAGTTTAGAGGGGGGTCGCTACACCTTC,CAWSLEGGRYTF
TRBJ1-5,NA,TRBV18,NA,TGTGCCAGCTCACCATCGGGGGATTGGGACCAGCCCCAGCATTTT,CASSPSGDWDQPQHF
TRBJ2-5,NA,TRBV2,NA,TGTGCCAGCCTCCGAGGGACCCAGTACTTC,CASLRGTQYF
TRBJ1-5,NA,TRBV7-3,NA,TGTGCCAGCAGCTTAGAGGCGACAGGTCTGGGAAGCAATCAGCCCCAGCATTTT,CASSLEATGLGSNQPQHF
TRBJ2-2,NA,TRBV30,NA,TGTGCCTGGAGTGTAATGGAAACCGGGGAGCTGTTTTTT,CAWSVMETGELFF
TRBJ1-1,once,TRBV5-1,NA,TGCGCCAGCAGCCCAACTTGGGGCGGGGGCGATAACACTGAAGCTTTCTTT,CASSPTWGGGDNTEAFF
TRBJ1-6,once,TRBV27,TRBD1,TGTGCCAGCAGTTTATCTTTCCCCGACCGGGACAGTGATAATTCACCCCTCCACTTT,CASSLSFPDRDSDNSPLHF
TRBJ2-1,NA,TRBV11-2,NA,TGTGCCAGCAGCTTGCAGCCCGCGTACGACAATGAGCAGTTCTTC,CASSLQPAYDNEQFF
TRBJ1-1,NA,TRBV5-1,NA,TGCGCCAGCAGCCTCAGGGCCCAGATCAACACTGAAGCTTTCTTT,CASSLRAQINTEAFF
TRBJ1-2,once,TRBV2,NA,TGTGCCAGCATCATGCAGCGCGCCTCTAACTATGGCTACACCTTC,CASIMQRASNYGYTF
TRBJ1-5,NA,TRBV30,NA,TGTGCCTGGAGTGGAGGGAGCAATCAGCCCCAGCATTTT,CAWSGGSNQPQHF
TRBJ2-7,NA,TRBV2,TRBD1,TGTGCCAGCAGTGGGACAGGGGGCAGGTACGAGCAGTACTTC,CASSGTGGRYEQYF
TRBJ1-1,NA,TRBV12-5,TRBD1,TGTGCTAGTGGTTCCCTCCAGGGGGGGAACACTGAAGCTTTCTTT,CASGSLQGGNTEAFF
TRBJ1-1,NA,TRBV6-1,NA,TGTGCCAGCAGTAACAGGGCGATGAACACTGAAGCTTTCTTT,CASSNRAMNTEAFF
TRBJ1-1,NA,TRBV5-5,NA,TGTGCCAGCAGCGACATCCCTGGCACTGAAGCTTTCTTT,CASSDIPGTEAFF
TRBJ2-5,NA,TRBV7-7,TRBD2,TGTGCCAGCAGCTTGGGGCTAGCGGGGGGAGGCCAAGAGACCCAGTACTTC,CASSLGLAGGGQETQYF
TRBJ1-1,NA,TRBV19,NA,TGTGCCAGTAGAACGCTGATCACCACTGAAGCTTTCTTT,CASRTLITTEAFF
TRBJ1-2,NA,TRBV5-1,TRBD1,TGCGCCAGCAGCTGGACAGGGGATAACTATGGCTACACCTTC,CASSWTGDNYGYTF
TRBJ2-2,NA,TRBV7-2,NA,TGTGCCAGCAGCTTAACCAGGGGCACCGGGGAGCTGTTTTTT,CASSLTRGTGELFF
TRBJ1-5,NA,TRBV2,TRBD1,TGTGCCAGCAGCGACGACAGGGGTGGACAGCCCCAGCATTTT,CASSDDRGGQPQHF
TRBJ2-5,NA,TRBV30,TRBD2,TGTGCCTGGAGTGCCACGAGGGTGGCGGGGGGGTCTCTCCGGGAGACCCAGTACTTC,CAWSATRVAGGSLRETQYF
TRBJ1-3,NA,TRBV27,NA,TGTGCCAGCAGTAACTTCAGGGGAATTGGAAACACCATATATTTT,CASSNFRGIGNTIYF
TRBJ2-5,NA,TRBV11-1,TRBD2,TGTGCCAGCAGCAAAACCTCGAGGGACTATAAAGAGACCCAGTACTTC,CASSKTSRDYKETQYF
TRBJ2-1,NA,TRBV5-1,NA,TGCGCCAGCAGCGAGGACATTTACAATGAGCAGTTCTTC,CASSEDIYNEQFF
TRBJ1-1,NA,TRBV11-3,TRBD1,TGTGCCAGCAGCTTAGGCCGGGACAGTTACACTGAAGCTTTCTTT,CASSLGRDSYTEAFF
TRBJ2-1,NA,TRBV7-9,TRBD2,TGTGCCAGCAGCACACGGAACAGGACTAGCGGGAGCTATGAGCAGTTCTTC,CASSTRNRTSGSYEQFF
TRBJ2-7,NA,TRBV2,TRBD1,TGTGCCAGCAGTGAAGAGAGGACAGGGGGCTACGAGCAGTACTTC,CASSEERTGGYEQYF
TRBJ1-1,NA,TRBV9,NA,TGTGCCAGCAGCGCCGCGGGACTATCGAACACTGAAGCTTTCTTT,CASSAAGLSNTEAFF